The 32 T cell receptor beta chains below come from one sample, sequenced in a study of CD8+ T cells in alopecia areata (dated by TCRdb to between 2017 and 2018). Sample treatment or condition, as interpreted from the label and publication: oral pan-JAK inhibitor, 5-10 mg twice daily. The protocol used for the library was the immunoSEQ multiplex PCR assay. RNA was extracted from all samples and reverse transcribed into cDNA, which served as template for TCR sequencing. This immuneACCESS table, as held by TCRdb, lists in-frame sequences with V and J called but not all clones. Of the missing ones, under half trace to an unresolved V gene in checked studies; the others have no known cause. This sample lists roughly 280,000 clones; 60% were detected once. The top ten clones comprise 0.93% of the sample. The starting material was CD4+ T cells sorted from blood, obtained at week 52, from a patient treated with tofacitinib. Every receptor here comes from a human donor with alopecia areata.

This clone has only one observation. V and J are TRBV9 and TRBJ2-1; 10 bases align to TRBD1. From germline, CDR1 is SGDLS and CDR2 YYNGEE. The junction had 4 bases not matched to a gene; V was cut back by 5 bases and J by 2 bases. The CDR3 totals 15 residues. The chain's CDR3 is CASSRTGGPYNEQFF. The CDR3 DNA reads TGTGCCAGCAGTCGGACAGGGGGACCCTACAATGAGCAGTTCTTC.

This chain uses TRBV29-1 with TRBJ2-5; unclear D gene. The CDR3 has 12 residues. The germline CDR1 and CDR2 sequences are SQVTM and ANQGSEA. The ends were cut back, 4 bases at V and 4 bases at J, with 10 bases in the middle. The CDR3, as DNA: TGCAGCGTTGGGGCCCTCAGAGAGACCCAGTACTTC. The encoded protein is CSVGALRETQYF. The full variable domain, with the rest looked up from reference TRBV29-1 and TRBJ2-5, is SAVISQKPSRDICQRGTSLTIQCQVDSQVTMMFWYRQQPGQSLTLIATANQGSEATYESGFVIDKFPISRPNLTFSTLTVSNMSPEDSSIYLCSVGALRETQYFGPGTRLLVL.

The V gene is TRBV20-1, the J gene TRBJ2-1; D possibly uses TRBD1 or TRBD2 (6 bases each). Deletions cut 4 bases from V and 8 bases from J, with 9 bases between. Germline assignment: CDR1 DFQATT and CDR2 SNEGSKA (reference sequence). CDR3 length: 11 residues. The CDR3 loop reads CSANRGDEQFF. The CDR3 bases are TGCAGTGCTAATAGGGGGGATGAGCAGTTCTTC.

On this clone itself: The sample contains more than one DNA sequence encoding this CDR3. In nucleotides, the CDR3 is TGTGCCAGCAGCTTCGTAGAGAACACTGAAGCTTTCTTT. Translated: CASSFVENTEAFF. V is TRBV7-9 and J is TRBJ1-1; D is unresolved. This CDR3 spans 13 amino acids. Germline V gives CDR1 SEHNR, CDR2 FQNEAQ (reference sequence). Trimming took off 3 bases at V and 1 base at J, with 6 bases between the two ends.

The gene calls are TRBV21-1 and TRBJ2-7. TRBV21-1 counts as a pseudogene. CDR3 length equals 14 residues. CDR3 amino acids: CASSTGRGQVMRYF. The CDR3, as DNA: TGTGCCAGCAGCACGGGACGAGGACAAGTAATGCGGTACTTC.

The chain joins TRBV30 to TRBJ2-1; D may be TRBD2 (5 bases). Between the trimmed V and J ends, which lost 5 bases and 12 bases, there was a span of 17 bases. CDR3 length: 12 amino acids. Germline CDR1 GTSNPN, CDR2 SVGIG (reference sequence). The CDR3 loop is CAWPDLGGRQFF. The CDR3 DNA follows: TGTGCCTGGCCAGACCTAGGCGGGCGGCAGTTCTTC.

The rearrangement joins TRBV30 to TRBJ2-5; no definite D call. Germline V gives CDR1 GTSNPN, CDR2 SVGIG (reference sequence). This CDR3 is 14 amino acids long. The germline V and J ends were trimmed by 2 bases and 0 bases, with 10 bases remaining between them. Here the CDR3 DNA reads TGTGCCTGGAGTTTCTGGCAGTACCAAGAGACCCAGTACTTC. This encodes CAWSFWQYQETQYF. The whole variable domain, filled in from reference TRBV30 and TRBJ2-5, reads SQTIHQWPATLVQPVGSPLSLECTVEGTSNPNLYWYRQAAGRGLQLLFYSVGIGQISSEVPQNLSASRPQDRQFILSSKKLLLSDSGFYLCAWSFWQYQETQYFGPGTRLLVL.

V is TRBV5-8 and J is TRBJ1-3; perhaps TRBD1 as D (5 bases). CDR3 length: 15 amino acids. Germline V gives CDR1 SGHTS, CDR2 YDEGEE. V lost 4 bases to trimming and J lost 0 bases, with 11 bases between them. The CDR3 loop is CASSEQVRSGNTIYF. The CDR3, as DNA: TGTGCCAGCAGCGAACAGGTCCGCTCTGGAAACACCATATATTTT.

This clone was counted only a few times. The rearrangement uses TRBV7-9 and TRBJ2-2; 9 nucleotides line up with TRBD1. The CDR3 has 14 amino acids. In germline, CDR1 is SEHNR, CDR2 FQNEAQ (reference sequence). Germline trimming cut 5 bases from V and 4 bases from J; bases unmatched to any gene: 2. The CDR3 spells CASSGQGRTGELFF. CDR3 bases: TGTGCCAGCAGCGGACAGGGGCGCACCGGGGAGCTGTTTTTT.

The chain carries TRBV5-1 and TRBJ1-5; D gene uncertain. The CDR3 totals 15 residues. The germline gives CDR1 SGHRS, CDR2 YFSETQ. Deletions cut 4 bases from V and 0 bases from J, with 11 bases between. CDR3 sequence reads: CASSLAGYSNQPQHF. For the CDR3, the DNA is TGCGCCAGCAGCCTAGCTGGATATAGCAATCAGCCCCAGCATTTT.

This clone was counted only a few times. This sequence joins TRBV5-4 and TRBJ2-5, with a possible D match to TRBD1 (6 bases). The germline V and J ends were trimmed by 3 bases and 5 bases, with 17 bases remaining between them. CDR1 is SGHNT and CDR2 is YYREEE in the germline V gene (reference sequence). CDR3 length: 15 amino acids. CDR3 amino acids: CASSSRGRQGETQYF. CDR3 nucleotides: TGTGCCAGCAGCTCTAGGGGACGGCAGGGGGAGACCCAGTACTTC.

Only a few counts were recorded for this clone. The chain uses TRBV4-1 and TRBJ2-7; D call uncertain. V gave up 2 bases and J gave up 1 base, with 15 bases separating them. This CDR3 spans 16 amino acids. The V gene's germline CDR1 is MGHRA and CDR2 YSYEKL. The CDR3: CASSQNLGLRSYEQYF. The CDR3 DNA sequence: TGCGCCAGCAGCCAAAACCTAGGGTTGCGTTCCTACGAGCAGTACTTC.

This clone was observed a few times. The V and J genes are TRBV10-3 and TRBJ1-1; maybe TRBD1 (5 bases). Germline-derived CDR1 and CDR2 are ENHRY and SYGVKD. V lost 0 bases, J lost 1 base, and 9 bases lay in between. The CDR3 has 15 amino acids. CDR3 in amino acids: CAISESGRWNTEAFF. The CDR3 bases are TGTGCCATCAGTGAGTCGGGACGGTGGAACACTGAAGCTTTCTTT.

The CDR3 reads CAISEIPGMNTEAFF. The CDR3 DNA reads as TGTGCCATCAGTGAAATCCCAGGGATGAACACTGAAGCTTTCTTT. J is TRBJ1-1 and V is TRBV10-3; perhaps TRBD1 as D (5 bases). CDR1 and CDR2 from the germline V gene are ENHRY and SYGVKD. The CDR3 sequence is 15 residues long. V lost 3 bases to trimming and J lost 0 bases, with 11 bases between them.

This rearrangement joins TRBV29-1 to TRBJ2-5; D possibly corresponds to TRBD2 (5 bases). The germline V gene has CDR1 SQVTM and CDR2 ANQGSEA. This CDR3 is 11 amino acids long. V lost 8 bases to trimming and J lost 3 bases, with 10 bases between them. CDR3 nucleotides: TGCAGCTTGGAGGAGGAAGAGACCCAGTACTTC. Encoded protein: CSLEEEETQYF.

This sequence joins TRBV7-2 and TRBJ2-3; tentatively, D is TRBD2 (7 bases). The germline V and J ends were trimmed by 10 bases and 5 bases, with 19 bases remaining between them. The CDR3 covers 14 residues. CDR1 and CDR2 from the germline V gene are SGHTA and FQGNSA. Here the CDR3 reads CATSKSGGIDTQYF. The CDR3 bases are TGTGCCACCTCGAAATCGGGGGGCATAGATACGCAGTATTTT.

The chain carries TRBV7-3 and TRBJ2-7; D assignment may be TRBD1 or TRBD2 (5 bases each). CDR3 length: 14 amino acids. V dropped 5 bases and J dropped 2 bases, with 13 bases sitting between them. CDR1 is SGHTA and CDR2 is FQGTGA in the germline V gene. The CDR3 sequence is CASSPPGRPYEQYF. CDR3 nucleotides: TGTGCCAGCAGCCCCCCGGGACGCCCCTACGAGCAGTACTTC. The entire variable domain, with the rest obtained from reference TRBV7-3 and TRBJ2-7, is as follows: GAGVSQTPSNKVTEKGKYVELRCDPISGHTALYWYRQSLGQGPEFLIYFQGTGAADDSGLPNDRFFAVRPEGSVSTLKIQRTERGDSAVYLCASSPPGRPYEQYFGPGTRLTVT.

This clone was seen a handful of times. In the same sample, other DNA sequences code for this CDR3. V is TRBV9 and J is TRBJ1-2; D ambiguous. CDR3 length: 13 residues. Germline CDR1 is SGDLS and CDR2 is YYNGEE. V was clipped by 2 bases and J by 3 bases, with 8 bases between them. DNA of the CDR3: TGTGCCAGCAGCGTGGGTGGAGACTATGGCTACACCTTC. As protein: CASSVGGDYGYTF.

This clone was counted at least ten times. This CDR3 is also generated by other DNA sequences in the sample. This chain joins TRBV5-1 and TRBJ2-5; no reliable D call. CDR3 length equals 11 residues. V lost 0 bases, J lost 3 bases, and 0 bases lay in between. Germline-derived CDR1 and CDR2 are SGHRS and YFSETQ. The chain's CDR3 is CASSLEETQYF. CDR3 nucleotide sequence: TGCGCCAGCAGCTTGGAAGAGACCCAGTACTTC.

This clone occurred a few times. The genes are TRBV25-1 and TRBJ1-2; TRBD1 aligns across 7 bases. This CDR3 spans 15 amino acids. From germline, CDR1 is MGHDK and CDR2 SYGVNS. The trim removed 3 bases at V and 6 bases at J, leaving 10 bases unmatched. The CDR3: CASSDHTGALDGYTF. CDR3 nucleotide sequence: TGTGCCAGCAGTGATCATACAGGGGCTCTGGATGGCTACACCTTC.

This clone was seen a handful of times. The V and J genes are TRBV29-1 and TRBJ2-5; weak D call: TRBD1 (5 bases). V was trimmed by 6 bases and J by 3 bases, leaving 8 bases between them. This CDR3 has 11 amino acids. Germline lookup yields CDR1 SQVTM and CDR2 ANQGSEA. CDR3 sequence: CSVTAKETQYF. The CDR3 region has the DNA TGCAGCGTGACAGCTAAAGAGACCCAGTACTTC.

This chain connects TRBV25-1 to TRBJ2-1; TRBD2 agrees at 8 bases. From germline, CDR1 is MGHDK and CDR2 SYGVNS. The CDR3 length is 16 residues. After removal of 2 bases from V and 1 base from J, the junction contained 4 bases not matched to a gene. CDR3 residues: CASSETGGRSYNEQFF. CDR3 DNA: TGTGCCAGCAGTGAAACGGGAGGGAGATCCTACAATGAGCAGTTCTTC.

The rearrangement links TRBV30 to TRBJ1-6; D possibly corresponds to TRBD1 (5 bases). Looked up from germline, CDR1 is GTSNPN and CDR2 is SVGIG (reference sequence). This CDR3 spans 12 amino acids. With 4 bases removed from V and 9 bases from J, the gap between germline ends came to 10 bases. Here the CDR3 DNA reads TGTGCCTGGAACCGACAGACTTCACCCCTCCACTTT. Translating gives CAWNRQTSPLHF.

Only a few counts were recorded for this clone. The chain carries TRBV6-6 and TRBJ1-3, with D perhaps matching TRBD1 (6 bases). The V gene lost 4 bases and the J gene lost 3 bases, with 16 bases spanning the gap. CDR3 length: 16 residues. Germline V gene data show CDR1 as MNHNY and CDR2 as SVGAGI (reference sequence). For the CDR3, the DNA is TGTGCCAGCAGTTTATCAACAGGGCTTAGTGGAAACACCATATATTTT. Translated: CASSLSTGLSGNTIYF.

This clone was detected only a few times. The DNA of the CDR3 is TGTGCCAGCCTCCCCTGGGCAGGGAGAGACTATGGCTACACCTTC. Protein sequence: CASLPWAGRDYGYTF. V and J are TRBV6-5 and TRBJ1-2; possible D gene TRBD1, 5 bases. CDR3 length: 15 residues. Germline V gives CDR1 MNHEY, CDR2 SVGAGI. The V and J ends lost 8 bases and 3 bases respectively, with 19 bases between them.

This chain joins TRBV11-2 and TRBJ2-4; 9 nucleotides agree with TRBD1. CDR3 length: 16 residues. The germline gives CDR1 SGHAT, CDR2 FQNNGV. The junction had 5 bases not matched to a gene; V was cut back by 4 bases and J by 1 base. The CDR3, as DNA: TGTGCCAGCAGCTCCTGGACAGGGGAGGCCAAAAACATTCAGTACTTC. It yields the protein CASSSWTGEAKNIQYF.

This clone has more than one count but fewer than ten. CDR3 region: CASSWTGSTNEKLFF. The CDR3, as DNA: TGTGCCAGCAGCTGGACAGGGTCAACTAATGAAAAACTGTTTTTT. The rearrangement uses TRBV5-4 and TRBJ1-4; 8 positions match TRBD1. V dropped 3 bases and J dropped 0; count of bases not matched to a gene: 1. This CDR3 spans 15 amino acids. CDR1 is SGHNT and CDR2 is YYREEE in the germline V gene (reference sequence).

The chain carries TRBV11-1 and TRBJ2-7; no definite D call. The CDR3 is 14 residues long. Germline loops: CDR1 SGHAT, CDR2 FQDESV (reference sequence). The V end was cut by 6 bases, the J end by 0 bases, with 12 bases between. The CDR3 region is CASSERATSYEQYF. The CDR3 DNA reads TGTGCCAGCAGTGAACGGGCCACCTCCTACGAGCAGTACTTC.

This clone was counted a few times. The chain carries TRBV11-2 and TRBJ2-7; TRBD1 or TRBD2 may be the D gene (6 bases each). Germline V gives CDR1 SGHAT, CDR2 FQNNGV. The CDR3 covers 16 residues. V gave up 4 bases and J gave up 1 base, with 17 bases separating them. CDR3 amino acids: CASSSIRGAGSYEQYF. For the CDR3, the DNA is TGTGCCAGCAGCTCAATCAGGGGCGCGGGATCCTACGAGCAGTACTTC. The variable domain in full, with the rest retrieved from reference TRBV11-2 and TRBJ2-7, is EAGVAQSPRYKIIEKRQSVAFWCNPISGHATLYWYQQILGQGPKLLIQFQNNGVVDDSQLPKDRFSAERLKGVDSTLKIQPAKLEDSAVYLCASSSIRGAGSYEQYFGPGTRLTVT.

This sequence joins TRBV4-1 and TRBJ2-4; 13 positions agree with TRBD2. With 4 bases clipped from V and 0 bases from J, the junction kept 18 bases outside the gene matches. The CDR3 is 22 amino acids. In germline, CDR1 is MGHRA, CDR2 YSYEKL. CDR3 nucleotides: TGCGCCAGCAGCCGCGAGATGGGGACTAGCGGGGTTCACTCTCTAGCCAAAAACATTCAGTACTTC. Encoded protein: CASSREMGTSGVHSLAKNIQYF.

The CDR3: CASSQRAETQYF. In nucleotides, the CDR3 is TGTGCCAGCAGCCAAAGGGCAGAGACCCAGTACTTC. The chain is built from TRBV14 and TRBJ2-5; D unclear. This CDR3 region has 12 residues. The ends were cut back, 2 bases at V and 4 bases at J, with 5 bases in the middle. Germline lookup yields CDR1 SGHDN and CDR2 FVKESK.

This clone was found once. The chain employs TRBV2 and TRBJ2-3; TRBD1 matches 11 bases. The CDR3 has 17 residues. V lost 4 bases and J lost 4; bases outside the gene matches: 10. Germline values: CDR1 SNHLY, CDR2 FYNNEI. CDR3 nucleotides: TGTGCCAGCAGTGGAGGACAGGGGGCTAATCGCGCAGATACGCAGTATTTT. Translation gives CASSGGQGANRADTQYF.